This T cell receptor (beta chain) was recovered during a study of cytomegalovirus exposure and HLA in healthy donors. The CDR3 spans 16 residues. V lost 6 bases to trimming and J lost 7 bases, with 24 bases between them. From germline, CDR1 is SGHAT and CDR2 FQNNGV. General study findings and limits: The authors judged a highly shared variant cluster likely a sequencing artifact.

PCR employed 60 Vbeta and 13 Jbeta primers. Assay used: immunoSEQ multiplex PCR; TCRdb lists only in-frame clones, some missing. The sample includes around 150,000 clones, more than 65% of them seen just once. Worth noting for this clone: As yet, its antigen is unknown.

The sequencing sample was made of PBMCs. The origin of this receptor is a man in his fifties in good health and CMV-seropositive. This rearrangement joins TRBV11-2 to TRBJ1-2, with a weak D call TRBD1 (5 bases). CDR3 in DNA: TGTGCCAGCAGATCGGGTATTGAATCCACAGGCAGTGGCTACACCTTC. This translates into CASRSGIESTGSGYTF.